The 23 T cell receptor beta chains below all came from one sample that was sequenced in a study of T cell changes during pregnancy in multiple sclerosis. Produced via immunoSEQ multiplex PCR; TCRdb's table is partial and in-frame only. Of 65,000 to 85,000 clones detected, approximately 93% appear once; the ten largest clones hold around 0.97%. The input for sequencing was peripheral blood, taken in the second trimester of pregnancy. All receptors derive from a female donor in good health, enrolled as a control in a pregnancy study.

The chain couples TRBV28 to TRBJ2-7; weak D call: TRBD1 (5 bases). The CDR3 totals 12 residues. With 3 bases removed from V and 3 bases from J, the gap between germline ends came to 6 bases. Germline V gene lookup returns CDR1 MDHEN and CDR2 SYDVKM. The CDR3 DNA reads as TGTGCCAGCAGTTTCCAGGGCTACGAGCAGTACTTC. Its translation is CASSFQGYEQYF.

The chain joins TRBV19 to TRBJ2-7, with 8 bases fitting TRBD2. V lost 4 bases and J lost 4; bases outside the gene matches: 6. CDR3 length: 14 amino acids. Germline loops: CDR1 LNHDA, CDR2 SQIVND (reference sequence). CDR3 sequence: CASSKERERYEQYF. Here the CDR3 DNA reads TGTGCCAGTAGTAAGGAGCGGGAGAGGTACGAGCAGTACTTC. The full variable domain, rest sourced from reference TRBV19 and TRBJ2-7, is DGGITQSPKYLFRKEGQNVTLSCEQNLNHDAMYWYRQDPGQGLRLIYYSQIVNDFQKGDIAEGYSVSREKKESFPLTVTSAQKNPTAFYLCASSKERERYEQYFGPGTRLTVT.

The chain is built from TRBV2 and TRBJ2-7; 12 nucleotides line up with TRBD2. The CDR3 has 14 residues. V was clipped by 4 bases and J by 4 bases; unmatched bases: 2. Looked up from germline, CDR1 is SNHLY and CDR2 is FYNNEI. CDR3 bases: TGTGCCAGCAGTGGACTAGCGGGAGCATACGAGCAGTACTTC. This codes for CASSGLAGAYEQYF.

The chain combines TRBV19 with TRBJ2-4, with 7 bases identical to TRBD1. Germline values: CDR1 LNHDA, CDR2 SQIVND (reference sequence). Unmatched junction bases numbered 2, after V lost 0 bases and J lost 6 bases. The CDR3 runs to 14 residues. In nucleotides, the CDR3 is TGTGCCAGTAGTATAGATGGGACAGTAAACATTCAGTACTTC. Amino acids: CASSIDGTVNIQYF.

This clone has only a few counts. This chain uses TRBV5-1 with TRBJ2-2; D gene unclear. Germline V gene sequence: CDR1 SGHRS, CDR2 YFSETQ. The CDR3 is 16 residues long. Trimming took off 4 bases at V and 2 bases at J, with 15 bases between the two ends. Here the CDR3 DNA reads TGCGCCAGCAGCCCGCGAGAGAGGCTAAACACCGGGGAGCTGTTTTTT. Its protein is CASSPRERLNTGELFF. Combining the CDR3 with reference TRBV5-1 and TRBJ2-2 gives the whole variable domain KAGVTQTPRYLIKTRGQQVTLSCSPISGHRSVSWYQQTPGQGLQFLFEYFSETQRNKGNFPGRFSGRQFSNSRSEMNVSTLELGDSALYLCASSPRERLNTGELFFGEGSRLTVL.

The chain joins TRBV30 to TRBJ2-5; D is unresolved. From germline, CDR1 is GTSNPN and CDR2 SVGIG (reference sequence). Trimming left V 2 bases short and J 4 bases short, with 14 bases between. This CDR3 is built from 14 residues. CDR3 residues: CAWSHGVGLETQYF. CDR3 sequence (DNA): TGTGCCTGGAGTCACGGAGTAGGCCTAGAGACCCAGTACTTC.

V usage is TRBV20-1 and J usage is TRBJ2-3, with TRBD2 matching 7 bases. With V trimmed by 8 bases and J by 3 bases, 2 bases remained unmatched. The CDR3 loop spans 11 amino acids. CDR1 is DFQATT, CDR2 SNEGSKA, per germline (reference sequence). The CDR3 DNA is TGCAGTCGCGGGGGTACAGATACGCAGTATTTT. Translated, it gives CSRGGTDTQYF.

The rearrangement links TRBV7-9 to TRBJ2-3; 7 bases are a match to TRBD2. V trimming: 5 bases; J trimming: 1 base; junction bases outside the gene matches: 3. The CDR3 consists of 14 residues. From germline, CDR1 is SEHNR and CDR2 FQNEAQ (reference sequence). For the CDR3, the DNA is TGTGCCAGCAGCCAAGGGAGGGGCACAGATACGCAGTATTTT. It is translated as CASSQGRGTDTQYF. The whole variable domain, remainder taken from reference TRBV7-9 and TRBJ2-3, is DTGVSQNPRHKITKRGQNVTFRCDPISEHNRLYWYRQTLGQGPEFLTYFQNEAQLEKSRLLSDRFSAERPKGSFSTLEIQRTEQGDSAMYLCASSQGRGTDTQYFGPGTRLTVL.

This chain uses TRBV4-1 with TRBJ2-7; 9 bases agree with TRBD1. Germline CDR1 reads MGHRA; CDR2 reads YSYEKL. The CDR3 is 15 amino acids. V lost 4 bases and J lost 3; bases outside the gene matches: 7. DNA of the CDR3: TGCGCCAGCAGCCTGATAGGACAGGGGAGCTACGAGCAGTACTTC. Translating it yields CASSLIGQGSYEQYF.

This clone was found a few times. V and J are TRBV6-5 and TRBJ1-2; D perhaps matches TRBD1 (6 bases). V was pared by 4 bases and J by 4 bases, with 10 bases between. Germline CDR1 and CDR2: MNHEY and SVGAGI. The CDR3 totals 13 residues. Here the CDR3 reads CASSLGQTYGYTF. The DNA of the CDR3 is TGTGCCAGCAGTTTAGGACAGACCTATGGCTACACCTTC.

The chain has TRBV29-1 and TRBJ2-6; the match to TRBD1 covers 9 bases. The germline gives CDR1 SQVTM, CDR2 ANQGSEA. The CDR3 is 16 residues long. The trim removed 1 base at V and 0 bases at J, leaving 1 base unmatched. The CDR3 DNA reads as TGCAGCGTTGAAGGGGACAGGGACTCTGGGGCCAACGTCCTGACTTTC. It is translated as CSVEGDRDSGANVLTF.

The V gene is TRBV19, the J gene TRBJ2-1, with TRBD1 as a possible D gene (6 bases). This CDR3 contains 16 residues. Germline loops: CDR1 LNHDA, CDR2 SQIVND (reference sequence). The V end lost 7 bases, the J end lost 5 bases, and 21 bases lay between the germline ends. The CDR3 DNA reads TGTGCCAGTACCGAAATTGGTGGAGGACAGAACAATGAGCAGTTCTTC. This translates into CASTEIGGGQNNEQFF.

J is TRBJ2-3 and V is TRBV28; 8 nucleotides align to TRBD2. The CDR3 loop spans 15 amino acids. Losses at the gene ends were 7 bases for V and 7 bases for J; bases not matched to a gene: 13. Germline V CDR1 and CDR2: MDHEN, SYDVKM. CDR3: CASTPQGRGGNTQYF. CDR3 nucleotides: TGTGCCAGCACACCCCAAGGCCGGGGGGGTAATACGCAGTATTTT.

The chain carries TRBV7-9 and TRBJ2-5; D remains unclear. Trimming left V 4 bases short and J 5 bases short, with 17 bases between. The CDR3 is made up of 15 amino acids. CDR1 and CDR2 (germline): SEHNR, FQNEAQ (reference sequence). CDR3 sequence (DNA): TGTGCCAGCAGCTCCCCCAGCTCGGTGGAGGAGACCCAGTACTTC. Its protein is CASSSPSSVEETQYF.

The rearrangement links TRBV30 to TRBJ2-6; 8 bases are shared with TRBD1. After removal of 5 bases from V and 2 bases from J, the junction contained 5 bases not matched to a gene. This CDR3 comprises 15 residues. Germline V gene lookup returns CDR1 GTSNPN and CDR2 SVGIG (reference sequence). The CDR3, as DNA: TGTGCCTGGGGGACAGGAAGTCCTGGGGCCAACGTCCTGACTTTC. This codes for CAWGTGSPGANVLTF.

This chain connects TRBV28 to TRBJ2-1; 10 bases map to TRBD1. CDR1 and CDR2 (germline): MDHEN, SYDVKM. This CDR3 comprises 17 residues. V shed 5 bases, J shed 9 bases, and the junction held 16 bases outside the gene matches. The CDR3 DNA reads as TGTGCCAGCAGTCTTCTCTATGGGACAGGGGACAAGGCTGAGCAGTTCTTC. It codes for CASSLLYGTGDKAEQFF.

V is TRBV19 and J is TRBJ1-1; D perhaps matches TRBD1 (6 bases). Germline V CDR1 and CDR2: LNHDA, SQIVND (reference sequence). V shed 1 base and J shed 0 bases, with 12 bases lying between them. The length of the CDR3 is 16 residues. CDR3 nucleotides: TGTGCCAGTAGTATAGTGGGGGCCTCCATGAACACTGAAGCTTTCTTT. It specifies CASSIVGASMNTEAFF.

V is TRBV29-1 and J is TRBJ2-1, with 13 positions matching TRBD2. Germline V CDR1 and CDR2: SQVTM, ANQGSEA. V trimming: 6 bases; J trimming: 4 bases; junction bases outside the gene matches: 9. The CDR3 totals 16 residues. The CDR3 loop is CSVDRLAGGSYNEQFF. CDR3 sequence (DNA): TGCAGCGTGGACCGACTAGCGGGAGGCTCATACAATGAGCAGTTCTTC.

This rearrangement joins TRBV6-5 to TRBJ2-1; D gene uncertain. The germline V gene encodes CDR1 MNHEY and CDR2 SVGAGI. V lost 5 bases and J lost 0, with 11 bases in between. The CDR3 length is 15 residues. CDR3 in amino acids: CASSRTGGSYNEQFF. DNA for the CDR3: TGTGCCAGCAGTCGAACTGGCGGCTCCTACAATGAGCAGTTCTTC.

The CDR3 region has the DNA TGTGCCGGGGGGAGCGGGATGGCCTACGAGCAGTACTTC. It codes for CAGGSGMAYEQYF. V is TRBV6-6 and J is TRBJ2-7; 7 bases align to TRBD2. V shed 11 bases, J shed 2 bases, and the junction held 9 bases outside the gene matches. There are 13 residues in the CDR3. Per germline, CDR1 MNHNY and CDR2 SVGAGI (reference sequence).

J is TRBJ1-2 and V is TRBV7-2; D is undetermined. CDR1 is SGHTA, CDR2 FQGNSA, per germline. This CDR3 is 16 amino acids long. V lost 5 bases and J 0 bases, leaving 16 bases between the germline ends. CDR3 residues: CASSPRPSLTNYGYTF. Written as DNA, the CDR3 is TGTGCCAGCAGCCCCCGTCCCTCACTTACTAACTATGGCTACACCTTC.

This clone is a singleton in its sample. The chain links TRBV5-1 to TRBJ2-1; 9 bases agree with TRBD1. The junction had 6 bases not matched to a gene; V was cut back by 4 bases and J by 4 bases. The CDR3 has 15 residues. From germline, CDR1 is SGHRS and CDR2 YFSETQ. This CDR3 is CASSDGGTGYNEQFF. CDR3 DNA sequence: TGCGCCAGCAGCGATGGGGGGACAGGGTACAATGAGCAGTTCTTC.

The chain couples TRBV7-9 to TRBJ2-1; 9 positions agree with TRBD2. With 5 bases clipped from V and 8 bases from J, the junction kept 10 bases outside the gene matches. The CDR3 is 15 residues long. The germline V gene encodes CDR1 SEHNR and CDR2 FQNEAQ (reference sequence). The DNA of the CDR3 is TGTGCCAGCAGCCAAGTAGCGGGAGTTAGCGATGAGCAGTTCTTC. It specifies CASSQVAGVSDEQFF.